A selection of T cell receptor beta chains follows, all from one sample in a study of blood T cell repertoires in COVID-19. Libraries were prepared by immunoSEQ multiplex PCR; TCRdb keeps only in-frame clonotypes and omits some of them. The table shows some 80,000 clones, with just over 85% occurring only once. Sequenced sample: peripheral blood. Every receptor here comes from a woman older than 75 in a cohort sampled during active or convalescent COVID-19. Both conserved end residues are part of each CDR3. A D gene is named only where the DNA matches it firmly. Not all rows give a size; the values are once, few, many and, for expanded clones, a class.

>TRBV5-1|TRBD1|TRBJ2-2|.
CASSIQGVDTGELFF
TGCGCCAGCAGCATCCAGGGGGTGGACACCGGGGAGCTGTTTTTT
>TRBV4-1|.|TRBJ1-3|.
CASSQGAGYSGNTIYF
TGCGCCAGCAGCCAGGGGGCGGGCTACTCTGGAAACACCATATATTTT
>TRBV5-8|.|TRBJ1-5|.
CASSMTGNSNQPQHF
TGTGCCAGCAGCATGACAGGAAATAGCAATCAGCCCCAGCATTTT
>TRBV14|.|TRBJ2-3|.
CASSSLGTDTQYF
TGTGCCAGCAGTAGTCTTGGCACAGATACGCAGTATTTT
>TRBV28|.|TRBJ2-1|.
CASSPPAQGFYEQFF
TGTGCCAGCAGTCCGCCAGCGCAGGGTTTTTATGAGCAGTTCTTC
>TRBV7-9|.|TRBJ1-6|.
CASSLVSVDNSPLHF
TGTGCCAGCAGCTTAGTTTCGGTAGATAATTCACCCCTCCACTTT
>TRBV25-1|.|TRBJ1-2|.
CASSGAGYGYTF
TGTGCCAGCAGTGGGGCGGGATATGGCTACACCTTC
>TRBV18|.|TRBJ1-2|.
CASSPGGIYGYTF
TGTGCCAGCTCACCGGGGGGAATCTATGGCTACACCTTC
>TRBV28|TRBD2|TRBJ2-5|.
CASSSLAGGVETQYF
TGTGCCAGCAGTTCTCTAGCGGGAGGGGTAGAGACCCAGTACTTC
>TRBV18|.|TRBJ1-5|.
CASSPTNSNQPQHF
TGTGCCAGCTCACCCACTAACAGCAATCAGCCCCAGCATTTT
>TRBV6-5|.|TRBJ2-7|.
CASSRMEGLGEQYF
TGTGCCAGCAGTCGCATGGAGGGCCTAGGTGAGCAGTACTTC
>TRBV6-2/TRBV6-3|TRBD1|TRBJ1-3|.
CASSPPTRQGYVGNTIYF
TGTGCCAGCAGTCCCCCGACAAGACAGGGCTATGTCGGAAACACCATATATTTT
>TRBV6-2/TRBV6-3|.|TRBJ1-4|.
CASSYDGTSSEKLFF
TGTGCCAGCAGTTACGATGGGACATCTTCTGAAAAACTGTTTTTT
>TRBV5-1|.|TRBJ2-7|.
CASSLAGTYEQYF
TGCGCCAGCAGCTTGGCAGGGACCTACGAGCAGTACTTC
>TRBV19|TRBD1|TRBJ1-1|.
CASSITGGNTEAFF
TGTGCCAGTAGTATTACAGGGGGAAACACTGAAGCTTTCTTT
>TRBV18|TRBD1|TRBJ2-2|.
CASSMGTGGTGELFF
TGTGCCAGCTCGATGGGGACAGGAGGCACCGGGGAGCTGTTTTTT
>TRBV7-3|.|TRBJ1-1|.
CASSTTPNTEAFF
TGTGCCAGCAGCACGACACCGAACACTGAAGCTTTCTTT
>TRBV28|.|TRBJ1-4|.
CASIEGATNEKLFF
TGTGCCAGCATTGAAGGGGCAACTAATGAAAAACTGTTTTTT
>TRBV3-1/TRBV3-2|.|TRBJ2-5|.
CASSQSQRETQYF
TGTGCCAGCAGCCAATCCCAGCGCGAGACCCAGTACTTC
>TRBV28|TRBD1|TRBJ1-2|.
CASRPSSGGAGGYTF
TGTGCCAGCAGACCCTCATCAGGGGGCGCTGGTGGCTACACCTTC
>TRBV5-1|TRBD2|TRBJ2-2|.
CASSRGLADTGELFF
TGCGCCAGCAGCCGGGGACTAGCGGACACCGGGGAGCTGTTTTTT
>TRBV12-2|.|TRBJ1-4|.
CASRFAEDRSNEKLFF
TGTGCAAGTCGCTTCGCCGAGGACAGGAGTAATGAAAAACTGTTTTTT
>TRBV29-1|TRBD1|TRBJ1-2|.
CSVEGTVGYTF
TGCAGCGTGGAGGGGACAGTCGGCTACACCTTC
>TRBV29-1|.|TRBJ1-2|.
CSAEFDNLNYGYTF
TGCAGCGCCGAGTTCGACAACCTCAACTATGGCTACACCTTC
>TRBV27|.|TRBJ1-1|once
CASSSVARGSEAFF
TGTGCCAGCAGTTCCGTGGCCAGGGGCTCTGAAGCTTTCTTT
>TRBV29-1|TRBD1|TRBJ1-2|.
CSTGTDYGYTF
TGCAGCACCGGGACAGATTATGGCTACACCTTC
>TRBV2|TRBD2|TRBJ2-6|.
CASSEGGFTGANVLTF
TGTGCCAGCAGTGAGGGGGGGTTCACTGGGGCCAACGTCCTGACTTTC
>TRBV7-8|TRBD1|TRBJ1-2|.
CASSPRGREIYGYTF
TGTGCCAGCAGCCCGAGGGGGCGCGAAATATATGGCTACACCTTC
>TRBV3-1/TRBV3-2|TRBD1|TRBJ2-2|once
CASTWTGRLRVTGELFF
TGTGCCAGCACCTGGACAGGCCGGCTTCGCGTCACCGGGGAGCTGTTTTTT
>TRBV10-3|.|TRBJ1-5|once
CAISEGRDGPQHF
TGTGCCATCAGTGAGGGGAGAGATGGTCCCCAGCATTTT
>TRBV5-6|TRBD2|TRBJ2-3|.
CASLLAGVLDTQYF
TGTGCCAGTCTTCTAGCGGGAGTCTTGGATACGCAGTATTTT
>TRBV19|TRBD1|TRBJ2-3|.
CASSISDRGQDTQYF
TGTGCCAGTAGTATATCGGACAGGGGGCAAGATACGCAGTATTTT
>TRBV2|TRBD1|TRBJ2-2|.
CASMGGQGVTGELFF
TGTGCCAGCATGGGAGGACAGGGGGTTACCGGGGAGCTGTTTTTT
>TRBV3-1/TRBV3-2|.|TRBJ1-3|.
CASSHDTGHSGNTIYF
TGTGCCAGCAGCCACGATACAGGCCACTCTGGAAACACCATATATTTT
>TRBV4-1|.|TRBJ2-7|.
CASSQEWHDFYEQYF
TGCGCCAGCAGCCAAGAGTGGCACGACTTCTACGAGCAGTACTTC
>TRBV29-1|.|TRBJ2-1|.
CSVGQGSPFF
.
>TRBV7-8|.|TRBJ1-1|few
CASVRLHLNTEAFF
TGTGCCAGCGTCCGACTCCACCTGAACACTGAAGCTTTCTTT
>TRBV5-1|.|TRBJ1-5|few
CASSLGADDQPQHF
TGCGCCAGCAGCTTGGGGGCAGATGATCAGCCCCAGCATTTT
>TRBV5-4|TRBD2|TRBJ2-3|few
CASSLEGLAGIPSTDTQYF
TGTGCCAGCAGCTTGGAAGGTCTAGCGGGAATACCAAGCACAGATACGCAGTATTTT
>TRBV5-1|.|TRBJ2-2|.
CASSSGSPNTGELFF
TGCGCCAGCAGCTCAGGGTCCCCGAACACCGGGGAGCTGTTTTTT
>TRBV6-4|TRBD2|TRBJ2-2|.
CASSDSSSGSVAGELFF
TGTGCCAGCAGTGACTCCTCTAGCGGGAGTGTCGCCGGGGAGCTGTTTTTT
>TRBV30|TRBD1|TRBJ1-2|.
CAWSVKGTGVGYGYTF
TGTGCCTGGAGTGTCAAGGGAACAGGGGTTGGCTATGGCTACACCTTC
>TRBV19|TRBD1|TRBJ1-1|.
CASRFGTGLVNTEAFF
TGTGCCAGTAGATTCGGGACAGGGTTGGTGAACACTGAAGCTTTCTTT
>TRBV4-2|TRBD2|TRBJ2-1|.
CASSLGSAGDNEQFF
TGTGCCAGCAGCCTAGGGTCGGCGGGAGACAATGAGCAGTTCTTC
>TRBV7-2|TRBD1|TRBJ2-3|once
CASSLRGWLDTQYF
TGTGCCAGCAGCCTCAGGGGGTGGCTGGATACGCAGTATTTT
>TRBV7-3|TRBD2|TRBJ2-2|.
CASSRLAVNTGELFF
TGTGCCAGCAGCCGACTAGCGGTTAACACCGGGGAGCTGTTTTTT
>TRBV30|.|TRBJ1-3|.
CAWVKGLTQGTGNTIYF
TGTGCCTGGGTAAAGGGGTTGACACAGGGAACTGGAAACACCATATATTTT
>TRBV27|.|TRBJ1-2|.
CASSLWSGGGYGYTF
TGTGCCAGCAGTTTATGGTCGGGAGGAGGCTATGGCTACACCTTC
>TRBV5-1|TRBD2|TRBJ2-5|.
CASSLPSGNQETQYF
TGCGCCAGCAGCTTACCTAGCGGGAATCAAGAGACCCAGTACTTC
>TRBV24-1|TRBD1|TRBJ2-4|.
CATSDRGQGENIQYF
TGTGCCACCAGTGATCGCGGACAGGGGGAAAACATTCAGTACTTC
>TRBV3-1/TRBV3-2|.|TRBJ1-1|.
CASSQDLAAGGEAFF
TGTGCCAGCAGCCAAGATTTGGCCGCCGGGGGTGAAGCTTTCTTT
>TRBV29-1|.|TRBJ1-2|few
CSVDIGGFYGYTF
TGCAGCGTTGATATCGGGGGATTCTATGGCTACACCTTC
>TRBV7-9|TRBD2|TRBJ2-1|.
CASSPGGYNEQFF
TGTGCCAGCAGCCCGGGAGGATACAATGAGCAGTTCTTC
>TRBV19|.|TRBJ2-1|.
CASSVSDEQFF
TGTGCCAGTAGTGTAAGCGATGAGCAGTTCTTC
>TRBV4-1|TRBD1|TRBJ2-7|.
CASSQDRGLNYEQYF
TGCGCCAGCAGCCAGGACAGGGGGCTAAACTACGAGCAGTACTTC